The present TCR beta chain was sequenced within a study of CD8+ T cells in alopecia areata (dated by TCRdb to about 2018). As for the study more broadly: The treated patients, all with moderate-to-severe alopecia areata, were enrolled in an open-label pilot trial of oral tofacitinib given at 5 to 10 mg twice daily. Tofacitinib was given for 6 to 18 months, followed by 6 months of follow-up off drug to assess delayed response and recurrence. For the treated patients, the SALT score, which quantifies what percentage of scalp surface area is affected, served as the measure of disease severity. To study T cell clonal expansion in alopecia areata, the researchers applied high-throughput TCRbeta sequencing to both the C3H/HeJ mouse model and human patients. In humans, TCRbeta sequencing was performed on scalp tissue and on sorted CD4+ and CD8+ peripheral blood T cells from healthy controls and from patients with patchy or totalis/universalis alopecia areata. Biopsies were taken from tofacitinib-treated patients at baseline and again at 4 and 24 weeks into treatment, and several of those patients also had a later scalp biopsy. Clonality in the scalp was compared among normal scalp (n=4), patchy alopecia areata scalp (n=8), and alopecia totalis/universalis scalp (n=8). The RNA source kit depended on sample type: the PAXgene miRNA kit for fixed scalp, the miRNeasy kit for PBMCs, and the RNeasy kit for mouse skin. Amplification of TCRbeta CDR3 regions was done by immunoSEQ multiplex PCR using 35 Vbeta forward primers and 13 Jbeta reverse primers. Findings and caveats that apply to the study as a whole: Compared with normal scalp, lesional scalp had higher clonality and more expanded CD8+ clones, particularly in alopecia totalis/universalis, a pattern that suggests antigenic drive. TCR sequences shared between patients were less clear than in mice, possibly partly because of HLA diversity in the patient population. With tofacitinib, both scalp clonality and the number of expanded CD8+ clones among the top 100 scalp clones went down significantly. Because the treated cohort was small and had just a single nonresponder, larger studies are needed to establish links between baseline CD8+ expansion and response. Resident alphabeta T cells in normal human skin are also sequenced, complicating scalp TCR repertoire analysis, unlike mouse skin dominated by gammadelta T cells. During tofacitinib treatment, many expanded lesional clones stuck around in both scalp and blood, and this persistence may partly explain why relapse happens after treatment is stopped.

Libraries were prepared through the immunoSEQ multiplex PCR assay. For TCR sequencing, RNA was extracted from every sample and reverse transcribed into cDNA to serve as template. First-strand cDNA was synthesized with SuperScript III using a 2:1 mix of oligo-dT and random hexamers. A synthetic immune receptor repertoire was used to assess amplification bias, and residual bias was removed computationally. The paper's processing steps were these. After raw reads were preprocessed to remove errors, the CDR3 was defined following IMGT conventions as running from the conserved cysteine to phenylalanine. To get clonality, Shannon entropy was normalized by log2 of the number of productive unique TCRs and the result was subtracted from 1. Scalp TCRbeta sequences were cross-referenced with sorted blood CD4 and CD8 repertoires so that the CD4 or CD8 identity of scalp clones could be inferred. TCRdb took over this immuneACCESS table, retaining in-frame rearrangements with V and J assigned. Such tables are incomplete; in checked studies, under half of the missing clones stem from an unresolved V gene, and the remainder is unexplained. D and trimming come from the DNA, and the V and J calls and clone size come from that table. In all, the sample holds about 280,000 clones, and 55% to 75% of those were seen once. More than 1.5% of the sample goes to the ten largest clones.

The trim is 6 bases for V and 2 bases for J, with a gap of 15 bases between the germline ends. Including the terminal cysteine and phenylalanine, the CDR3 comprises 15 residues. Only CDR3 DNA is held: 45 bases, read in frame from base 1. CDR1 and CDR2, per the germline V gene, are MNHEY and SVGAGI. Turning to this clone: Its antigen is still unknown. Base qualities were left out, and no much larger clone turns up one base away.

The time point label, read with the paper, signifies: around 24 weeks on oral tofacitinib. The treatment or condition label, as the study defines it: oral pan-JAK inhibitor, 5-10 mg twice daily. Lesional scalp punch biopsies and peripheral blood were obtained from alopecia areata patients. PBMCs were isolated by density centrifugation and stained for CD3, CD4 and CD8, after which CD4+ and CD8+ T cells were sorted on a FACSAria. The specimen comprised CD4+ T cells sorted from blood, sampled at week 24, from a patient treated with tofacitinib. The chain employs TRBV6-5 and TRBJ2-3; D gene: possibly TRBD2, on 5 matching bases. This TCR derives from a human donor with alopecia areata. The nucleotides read TGTGCCAGCAGCATAGGACTCGCCCACACAGATACGCAGTATTTT. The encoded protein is CASSIGLAHTDTQYF.